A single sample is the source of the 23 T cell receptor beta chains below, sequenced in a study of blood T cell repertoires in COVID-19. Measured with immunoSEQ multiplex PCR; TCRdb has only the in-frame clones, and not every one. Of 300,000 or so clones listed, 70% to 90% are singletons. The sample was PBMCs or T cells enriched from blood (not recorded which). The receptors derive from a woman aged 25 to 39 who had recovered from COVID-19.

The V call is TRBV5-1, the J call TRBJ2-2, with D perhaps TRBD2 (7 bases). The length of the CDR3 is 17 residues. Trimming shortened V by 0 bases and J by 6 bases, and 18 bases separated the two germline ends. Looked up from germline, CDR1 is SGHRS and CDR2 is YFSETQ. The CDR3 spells CASSLALGRGAAGELFF. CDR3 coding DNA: TGCGCCAGCAGCTTGGCCCTTGGACGGGGGGCAGCCGGGGAGCTGTTTTTT.

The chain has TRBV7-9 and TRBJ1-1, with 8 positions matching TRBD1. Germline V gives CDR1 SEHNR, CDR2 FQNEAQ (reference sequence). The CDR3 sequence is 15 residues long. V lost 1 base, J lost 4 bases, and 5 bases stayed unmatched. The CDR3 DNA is TGTGCCAGCAGCTTAGTTCAGGGGGCGCGCACTGAAGCTTTCTTT. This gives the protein CASSLVQGARTEAFF.

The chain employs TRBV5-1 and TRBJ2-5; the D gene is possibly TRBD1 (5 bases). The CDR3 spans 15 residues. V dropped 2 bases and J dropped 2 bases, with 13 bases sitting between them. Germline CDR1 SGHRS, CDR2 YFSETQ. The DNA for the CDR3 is TGCGCCAGCAGCTTTGGTGGGGCACAGCAAGAGACCCAGTACTTC. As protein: CASSFGGAQQETQYF.

CDR3 DNA: TGCAGCGCCGACCCGACATTGTACAATGAGCAGTTCTTC. Amino acid sequence: CSADPTLYNEQFF. This chain uses TRBV29-1 with TRBJ2-1; D not resolved. V lost 7 bases, J lost 4 bases, and 14 bases lay in between. This CDR3 contains 13 residues. CDR1 is SQVTM and CDR2 is ANQGSEA in the germline V gene.

CDR3 coding DNA: TGTGCCAGTAGTTCAGACAGGCAAGAGACCCAGTACTTC. Translating it yields CASSSDRQETQYF. The V call is TRBV19, the J call TRBJ2-5; D might be TRBD1 (6 bases). CDR3 length: 13 residues. V lost 5 bases to trimming and J lost 2 bases, with 9 bases between them. Germline assignment: CDR1 LNHDA and CDR2 SQIVND (reference sequence).

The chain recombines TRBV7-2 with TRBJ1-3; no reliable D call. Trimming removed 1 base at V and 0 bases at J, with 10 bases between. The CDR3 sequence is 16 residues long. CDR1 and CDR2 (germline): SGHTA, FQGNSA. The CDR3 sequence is CASSLVRRGSGNTIYF. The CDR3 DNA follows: TGTGCCAGCAGCTTAGTCAGACGGGGCTCTGGAAACACCATATATTTT.

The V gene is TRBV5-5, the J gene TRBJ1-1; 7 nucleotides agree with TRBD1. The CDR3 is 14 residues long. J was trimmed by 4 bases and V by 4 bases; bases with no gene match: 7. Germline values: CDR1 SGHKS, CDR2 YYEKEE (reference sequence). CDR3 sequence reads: CASSRGTAVTEAFF. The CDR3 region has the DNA TGTGCCAGCAGCCGAGGGACAGCCGTCACTGAAGCTTTCTTT.

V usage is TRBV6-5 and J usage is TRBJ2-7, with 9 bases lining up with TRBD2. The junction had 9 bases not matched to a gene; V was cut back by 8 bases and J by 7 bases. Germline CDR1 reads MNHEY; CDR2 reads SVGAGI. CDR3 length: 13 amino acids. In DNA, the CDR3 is TGTGCCAGCGGGAGTGCGGGGGGGCTTGAGCAGTACTTC. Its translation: CASGSAGGLEQYF.

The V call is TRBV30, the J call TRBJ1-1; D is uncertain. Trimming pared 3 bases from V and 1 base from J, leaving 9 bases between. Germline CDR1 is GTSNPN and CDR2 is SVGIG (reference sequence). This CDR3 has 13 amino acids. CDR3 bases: TGTGCCTGGAGGAGGAGCCAGAACACTGAAGCTTTCTTT. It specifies CAWRRSQNTEAFF.

In nucleotides, the CDR3 is TGTGCCAGTAGTATAAAGACAGGGGGCTCATTCGGAGCGCAGTATTTT. Encoded protein: CASSIKTGGSFGAQYF. This chain connects TRBV19 to TRBJ2-3; 10 nucleotides match TRBD1. V dropped 2 bases and J dropped 10; count of bases not matched to a gene: 12. This CDR3 is built from 16 residues. Germline V gene sequence: CDR1 LNHDA, CDR2 SQIVND (reference sequence).

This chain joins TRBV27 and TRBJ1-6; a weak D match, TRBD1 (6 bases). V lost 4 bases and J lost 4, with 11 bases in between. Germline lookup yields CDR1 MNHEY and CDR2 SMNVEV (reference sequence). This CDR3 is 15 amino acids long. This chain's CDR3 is CASSSGQSYNSPLHF. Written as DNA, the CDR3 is TGTGCCAGCAGTTCAGGACAGAGTTATAATTCACCCCTCCACTTT.

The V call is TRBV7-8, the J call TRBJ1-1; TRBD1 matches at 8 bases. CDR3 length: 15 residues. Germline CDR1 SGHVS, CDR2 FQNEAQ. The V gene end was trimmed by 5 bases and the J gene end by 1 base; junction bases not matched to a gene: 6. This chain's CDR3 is CASSVHTGGNTEAFF. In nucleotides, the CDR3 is TGTGCCAGCAGCGTACATACAGGGGGGAACACTGAAGCTTTCTTT.

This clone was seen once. The CDR3 protein is CASSLGDTNTGELFF. CDR3 nucleotide sequence: TGTGCCAGCAGCTTAGGGGACACGAACACCGGGGAGCTGTTTTTT. The rearrangement uses TRBV7-9 and TRBJ2-2; TRBD1 might be the D (6 bases). The CDR3 consists of 15 residues. Trimming left V 1 base short and J 0 bases short, with 6 bases between. Germline V lookup: CDR1 SEHNR, CDR2 FQNEAQ (reference sequence).

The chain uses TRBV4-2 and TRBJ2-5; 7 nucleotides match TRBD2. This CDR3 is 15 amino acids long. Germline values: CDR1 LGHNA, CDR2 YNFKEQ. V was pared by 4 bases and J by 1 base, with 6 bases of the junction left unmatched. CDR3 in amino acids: CASSPAPGGQETQYF. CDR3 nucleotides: TGTGCCAGCAGCCCGGCTCCGGGAGGCCAAGAGACCCAGTACTTC.

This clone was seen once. CDR3 bases: TGTGCCTGGAGCGACCCTGCGGCGGGGGGTTGGTCACCCCTCCACTTT. Its protein is CAWSDPAAGGWSPLHF. The chain links TRBV30 to TRBJ1-6, with a possible D match to TRBD1 (5 bases). Trimming removed 3 bases at V and 10 bases at J, with 22 bases between. The CDR3 has 16 amino acids. CDR1 and CDR2 from the germline V gene are GTSNPN and SVGIG (reference sequence).

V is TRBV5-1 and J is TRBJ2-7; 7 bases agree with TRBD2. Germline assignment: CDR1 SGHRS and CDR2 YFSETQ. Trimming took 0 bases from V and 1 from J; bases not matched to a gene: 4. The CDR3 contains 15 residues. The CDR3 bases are TGCGCCAGCAGCTTGGGGGAGGGCTGGTCCTACGAGCAGTACTTC. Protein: CASSLGEGWSYEQYF.

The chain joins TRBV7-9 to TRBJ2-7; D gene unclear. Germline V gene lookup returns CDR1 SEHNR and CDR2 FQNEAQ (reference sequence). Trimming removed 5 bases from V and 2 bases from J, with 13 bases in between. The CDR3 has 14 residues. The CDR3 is CASSRPDITYEQYF. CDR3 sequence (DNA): TGTGCCAGCAGCCGACCCGACATCACCTACGAGCAGTACTTC.

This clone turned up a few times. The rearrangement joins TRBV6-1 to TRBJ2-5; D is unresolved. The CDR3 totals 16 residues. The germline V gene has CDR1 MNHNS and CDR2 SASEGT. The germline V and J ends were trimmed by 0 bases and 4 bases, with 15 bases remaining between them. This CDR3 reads CASSEAPRSLRETQYF. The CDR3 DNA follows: TGTGCCAGCAGTGAAGCGCCGAGGAGTTTGCGAGAGACCCAGTACTTC.

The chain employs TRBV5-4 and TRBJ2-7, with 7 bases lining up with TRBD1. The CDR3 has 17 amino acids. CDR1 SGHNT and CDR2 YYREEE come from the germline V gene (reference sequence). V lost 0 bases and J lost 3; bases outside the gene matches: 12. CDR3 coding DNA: TGTGCCAGCAGCTTGGGGACAGGTGTTGGGACGGGCTACGAGCAGTACTTC. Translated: CASSLGTGVGTGYEQYF.

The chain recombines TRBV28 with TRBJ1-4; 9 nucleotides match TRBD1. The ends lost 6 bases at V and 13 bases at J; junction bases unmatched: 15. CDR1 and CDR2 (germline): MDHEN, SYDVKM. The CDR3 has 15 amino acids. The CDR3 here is CASRLPGQGIEGLFF. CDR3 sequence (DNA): TGTGCCAGCAGGTTACCGGGACAGGGTATTGAAGGACTGTTTTTT.

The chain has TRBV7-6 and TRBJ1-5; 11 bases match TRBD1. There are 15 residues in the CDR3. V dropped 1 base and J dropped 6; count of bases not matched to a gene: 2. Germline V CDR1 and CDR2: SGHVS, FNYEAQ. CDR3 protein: CASSLGDRGTQPQHF. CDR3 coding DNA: TGTGCCAGCAGCTTAGGGGACAGGGGGACTCAGCCCCAGCATTTT.

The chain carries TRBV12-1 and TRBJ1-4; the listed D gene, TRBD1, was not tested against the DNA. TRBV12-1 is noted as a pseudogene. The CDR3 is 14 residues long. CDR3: CASSHARFGEKLFF. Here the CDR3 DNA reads TGTGCCAGCAGCCACGCCAGGTTTGGTGAAAAACTGTTTTTT.

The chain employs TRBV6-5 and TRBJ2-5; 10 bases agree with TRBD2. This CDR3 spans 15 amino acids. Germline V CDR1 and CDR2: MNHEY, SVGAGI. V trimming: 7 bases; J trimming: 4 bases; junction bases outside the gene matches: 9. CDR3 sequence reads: CASKKTSGAGETQYF. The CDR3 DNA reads TGTGCCAGCAAAAAAACTAGCGGGGCCGGAGAGACCCAGTACTTC.